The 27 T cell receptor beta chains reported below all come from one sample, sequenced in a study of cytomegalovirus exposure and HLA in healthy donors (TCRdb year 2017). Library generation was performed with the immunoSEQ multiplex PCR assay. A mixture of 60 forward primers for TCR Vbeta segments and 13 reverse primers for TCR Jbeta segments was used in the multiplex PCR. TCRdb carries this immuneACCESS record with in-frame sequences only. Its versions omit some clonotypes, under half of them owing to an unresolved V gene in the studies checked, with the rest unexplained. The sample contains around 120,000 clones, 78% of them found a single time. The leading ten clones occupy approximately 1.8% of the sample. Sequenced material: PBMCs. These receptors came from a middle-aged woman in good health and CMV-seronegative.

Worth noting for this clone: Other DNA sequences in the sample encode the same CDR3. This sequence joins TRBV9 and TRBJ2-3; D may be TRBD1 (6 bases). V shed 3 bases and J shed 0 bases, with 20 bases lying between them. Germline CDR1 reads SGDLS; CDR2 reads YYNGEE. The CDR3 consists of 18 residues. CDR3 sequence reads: CASSGEGHYFTSTDTQYF. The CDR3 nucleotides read TGTGCCAGCAGCGGCGAGGGACACTACTTCACTAGCACAGATACGCAGTATTTT.

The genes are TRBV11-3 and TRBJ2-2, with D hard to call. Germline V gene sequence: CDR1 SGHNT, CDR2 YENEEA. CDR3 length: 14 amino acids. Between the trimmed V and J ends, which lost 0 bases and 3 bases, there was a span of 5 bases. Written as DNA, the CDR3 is TGTGCCAGCAGCTTAGACGGAGACACCGGGGAGCTGTTTTTT. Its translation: CASSLDGDTGELFF.

The CDR3 loop reads CASSPDRVREQYF. CDR3 sequence (DNA): TGTGCCAGCAGTCCGGACAGGGTTCGCGAGCAGTACTTC. This rearrangement joins TRBV27 to TRBJ2-7, with 8 bases identical to TRBD1. The V segment lost 5 bases and the J segment 6 bases; nucleotides outside the gene matches: 6. This CDR3 spans 13 amino acids. Looked up from germline, CDR1 is MNHEY and CDR2 is SMNVEV (reference sequence).

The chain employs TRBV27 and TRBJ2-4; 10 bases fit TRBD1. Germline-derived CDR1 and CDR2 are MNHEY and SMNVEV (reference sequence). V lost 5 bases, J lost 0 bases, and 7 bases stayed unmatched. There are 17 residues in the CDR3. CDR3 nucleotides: TGTGCCAGCAGTCCCTTGACAGGGGGCTTAGCCAAAAACATTCAGTACTTC. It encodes CASSPLTGGLAKNIQYF.

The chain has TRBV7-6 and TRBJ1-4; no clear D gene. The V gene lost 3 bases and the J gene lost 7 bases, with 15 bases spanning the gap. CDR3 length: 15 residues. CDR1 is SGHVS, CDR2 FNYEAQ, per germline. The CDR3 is CASSLDLVSGEKLFF. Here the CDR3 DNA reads TGTGCCAGCAGCTTGGACTTGGTATCCGGTGAAAAACTGTTTTTT.

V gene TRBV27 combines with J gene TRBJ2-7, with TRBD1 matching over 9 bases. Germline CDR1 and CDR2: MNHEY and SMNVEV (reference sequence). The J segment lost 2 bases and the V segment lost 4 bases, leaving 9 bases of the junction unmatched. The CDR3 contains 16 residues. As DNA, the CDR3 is TGTGCCAGCAGTTCCAGAAGGGACAGGGCAACCTACGAGCAGTACTTC. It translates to CASSSRRDRATYEQYF.

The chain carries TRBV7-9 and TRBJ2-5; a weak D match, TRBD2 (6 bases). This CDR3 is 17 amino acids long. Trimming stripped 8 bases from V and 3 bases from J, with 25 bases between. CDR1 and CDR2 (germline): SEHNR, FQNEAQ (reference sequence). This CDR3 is CASLHGKTGTGEETQYF. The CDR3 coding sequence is TGTGCCAGCCTTCATGGAAAGACCGGGACGGGAGAAGAGACCCAGTACTTC. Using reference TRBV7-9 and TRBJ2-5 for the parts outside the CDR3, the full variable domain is DTGVSQNPRHKITKRGQNVTFRCDPISEHNRLYWYRQTLGQGPEFLTYFQNEAQLEKSRLLSDRFSAERPKGSFSTLEIQRTEQGDSAMYLCASLHGKTGTGEETQYFGPGTRLLVL.

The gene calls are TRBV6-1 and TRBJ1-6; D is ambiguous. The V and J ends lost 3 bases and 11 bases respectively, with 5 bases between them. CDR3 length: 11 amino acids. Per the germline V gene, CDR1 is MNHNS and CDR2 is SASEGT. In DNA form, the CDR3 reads TGTGCCAGCAGTGATCCAACACCCCTCCACTTT. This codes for CASSDPTPLHF.

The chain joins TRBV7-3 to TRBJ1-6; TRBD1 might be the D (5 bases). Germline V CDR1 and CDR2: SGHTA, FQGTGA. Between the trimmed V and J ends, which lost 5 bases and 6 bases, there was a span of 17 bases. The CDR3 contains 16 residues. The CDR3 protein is CASSLRPPGGNSPLHF. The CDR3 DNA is TGTGCCAGCAGCCTCAGGCCTCCGGGGGGTAATTCACCCCTCCACTTT.

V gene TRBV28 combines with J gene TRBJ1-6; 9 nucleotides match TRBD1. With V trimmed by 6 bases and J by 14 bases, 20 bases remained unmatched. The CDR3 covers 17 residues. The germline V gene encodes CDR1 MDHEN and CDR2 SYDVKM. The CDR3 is CASSLDYHPGQGPSLHF. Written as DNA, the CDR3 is TGTGCCAGCAGCCTAGACTACCATCCGGGACAGGGCCCTTCCCTCCACTTT. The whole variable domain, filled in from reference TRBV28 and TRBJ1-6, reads DVKVTQSSRYLVKRTGEKVFLECVQDMDHENMFWYRQDPGLGLRLIYFSYDVKMKEKGDIPEGYSVSREKKERFSLILESASTNQTSMYLCASSLDYHPGQGPSLHFGNGTRLTVT.

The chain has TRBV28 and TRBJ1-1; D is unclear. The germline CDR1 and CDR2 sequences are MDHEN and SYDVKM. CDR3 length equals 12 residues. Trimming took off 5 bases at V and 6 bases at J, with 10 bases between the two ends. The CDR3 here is CASSGNNPEAFF. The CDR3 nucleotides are TGTGCCAGCAGTGGCAACAACCCTGAAGCTTTCTTT.

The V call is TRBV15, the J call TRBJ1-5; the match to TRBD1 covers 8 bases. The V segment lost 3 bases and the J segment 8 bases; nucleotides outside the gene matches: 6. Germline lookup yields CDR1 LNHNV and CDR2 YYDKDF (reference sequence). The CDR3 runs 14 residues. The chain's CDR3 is CATSSDRGFKPQHF. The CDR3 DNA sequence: TGTGCCACCAGCAGTGACAGGGGATTTAAGCCCCAGCATTTT. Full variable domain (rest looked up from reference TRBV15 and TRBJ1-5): DAMVIQNPRYQVTQFGKPVTLSCSQTLNHNVMYWYQQKSSQAPKLLFHYYDKDFNNEADTPDNFQSRRPNTSFCFLDIRSPGLGDTAMYLCATSSDRGFKPQHFGDGTRLSIL.

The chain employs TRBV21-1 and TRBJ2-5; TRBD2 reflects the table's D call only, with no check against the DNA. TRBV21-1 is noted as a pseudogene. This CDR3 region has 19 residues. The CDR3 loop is CASSILRLAGGPLQETQYF. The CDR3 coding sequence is TGTGCCAGCAGCATCCTGCGACTAGCGGGGGGGCCCCTCCAAGAGACCCAGTACTTC.

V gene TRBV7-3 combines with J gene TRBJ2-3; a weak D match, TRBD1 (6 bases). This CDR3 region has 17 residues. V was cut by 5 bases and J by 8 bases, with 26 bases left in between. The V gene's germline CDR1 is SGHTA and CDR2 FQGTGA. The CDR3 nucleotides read TGTGCCAGCAGCCGTAGACGCCGGGACACGAGGCACGGTACGCAGTATTTT. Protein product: CASSRRRRDTRHGTQYF.

This CDR3 reads CASSSQGQEQYF. As DNA, the CDR3 is TGCGCCAGCAGCTCACAGGGCCAGGAGCAGTACTTC. The rearrangement joins TRBV5-1 to TRBJ2-7; tentative D call: TRBD1 (6 bases). V dropped 3 bases and J dropped 7 bases, with 11 bases sitting between them. The V gene's germline CDR1 is SGHRS and CDR2 YFSETQ. This CDR3 spans 12 amino acids.

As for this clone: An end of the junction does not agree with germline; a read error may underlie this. The CDR3 reads CASSYQGSGANGLTF. CDR3 DNA: TGTGCCAGCAGTTACCAGGGGTCCGGGGCCAACGGCCTGACTTTC. The chain has TRBV6-5 and TRBJ2-6; possible D gene TRBD1, 6 bases. The CDR3 totals 15 residues. Germline CDR1 is MNHEY and CDR2 is SVGAGI.

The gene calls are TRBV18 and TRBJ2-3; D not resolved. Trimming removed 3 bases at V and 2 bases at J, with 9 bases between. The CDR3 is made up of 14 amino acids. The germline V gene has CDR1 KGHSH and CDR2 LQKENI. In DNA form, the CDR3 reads TGTGCCAGCTCACCTCTCGTATACACAGATACGCAGTATTTT. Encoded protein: CASSPLVYTDTQYF.

CDR3 sequence reads: CASSPLAGGTSSYNEQFF. The CDR3, as DNA: TGTGCCAGCAGTCCTCTAGCGGGAGGGACGAGCTCCTACAATGAGCAGTTCTTC. The chain combines TRBV27 with TRBJ2-1; 12 nucleotides match TRBD2. With 5 bases clipped from V and 0 bases from J, the junction kept 8 bases outside the gene matches. The CDR3 spans 18 residues. CDR1 and CDR2 (germline): MNHEY, SMNVEV (reference sequence).

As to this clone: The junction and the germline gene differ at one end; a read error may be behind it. Written as DNA, the CDR3 is TGTGCCAGTAGTGAAGGTTATGGGGCCAACGGCCTGACTTTC. It yields the protein CASSEGYGANGLTF. This rearrangement joins TRBV19 to TRBJ2-6; a weak D match, TRBD1 (5 bases). This CDR3 comprises 14 residues. Germline loops: CDR1 LNHDA, CDR2 SQIVND (reference sequence). Filled out from reference TRBV19 and TRBJ2-6, the complete variable domain reads DGGITQSPKYLFRKEGQNVTLSCEQNLNHDAMYWYRQDPGQGLRLIYYSQIVNDFQKGDIAEGYSVSREKKESFPLTVTSAQKNPTAFYLCASSEGYGANGLTFGAGSRLTVL.

CDR3 loop: CASSLPGLAGYNEQFF. CDR3 nucleotides: TGTGCCAGCAGCTTGCCGGGACTAGCGGGGTACAATGAGCAGTTCTTC. The rearrangement uses TRBV5-4 and TRBJ2-1; TRBD2 aligns across 13 bases. The CDR3 has 16 amino acids. Germline values: CDR1 SGHNT, CDR2 YYREEE (reference sequence). Trimming removed 1 base from V and 4 bases from J; junction bases left unmatched: 2. Full variable domain (remainder filled in from reference TRBV5-4 and TRBJ2-1): ETGVTQSPTHLIKTRGQQVTLRCSSQSGHNTVSWYQQALGQGPQFIFQYYREEENGRGNFPPRFSGLQFPNYSSELNVNALELDDSALYLCASSLPGLAGYNEQFFGPGTRLTVL.

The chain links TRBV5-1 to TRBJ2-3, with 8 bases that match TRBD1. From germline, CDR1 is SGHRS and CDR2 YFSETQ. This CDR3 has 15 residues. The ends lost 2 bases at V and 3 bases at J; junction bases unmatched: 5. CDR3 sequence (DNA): TGCGCCAGCAGCTTCCCAGACAGGGGTACAGATACGCAGTATTTT. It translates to CASSFPDRGTDTQYF.

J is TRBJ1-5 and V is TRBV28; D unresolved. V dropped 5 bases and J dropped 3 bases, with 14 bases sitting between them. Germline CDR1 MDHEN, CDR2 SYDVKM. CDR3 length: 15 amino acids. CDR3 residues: CASSGALFNNQPQHF. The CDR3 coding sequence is TGTGCCAGCAGTGGAGCTCTCTTTAACAATCAGCCCCAGCATTTT.

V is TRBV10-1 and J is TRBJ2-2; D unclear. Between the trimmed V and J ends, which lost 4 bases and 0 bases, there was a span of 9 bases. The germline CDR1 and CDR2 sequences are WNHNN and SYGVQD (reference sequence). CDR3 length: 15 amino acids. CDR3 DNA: TGCGCCAGCAGTGGGCCAGGTCCGAACACCGGGGAGCTGTTTTTT. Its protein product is CASSGPGPNTGELFF.

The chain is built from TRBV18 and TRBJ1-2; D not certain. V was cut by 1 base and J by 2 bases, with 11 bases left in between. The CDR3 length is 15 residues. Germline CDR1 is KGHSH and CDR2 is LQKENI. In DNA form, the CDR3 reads TGTGCCAGCTCACCACAGGGAGAAGCGAACTATGGCTACACCTTC. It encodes CASSPQGEANYGYTF.

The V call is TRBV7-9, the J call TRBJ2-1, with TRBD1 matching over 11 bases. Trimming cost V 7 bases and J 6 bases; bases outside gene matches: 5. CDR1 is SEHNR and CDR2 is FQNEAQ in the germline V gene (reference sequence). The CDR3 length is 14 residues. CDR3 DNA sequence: TGTGCCAGCATCCCGGACAGGGGGCTCAATGAGCAGTTCTTC. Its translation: CASIPDRGLNEQFF.

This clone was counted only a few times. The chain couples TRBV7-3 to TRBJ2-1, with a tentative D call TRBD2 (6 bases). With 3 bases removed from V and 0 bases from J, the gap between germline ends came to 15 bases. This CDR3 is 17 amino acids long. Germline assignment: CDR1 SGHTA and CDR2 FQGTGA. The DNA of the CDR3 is TGTGCCAGCAGCTTTAATGGCGGGGATAGCTCCTACAATGAGCAGTTCTTC. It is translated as CASSFNGGDSSYNEQFF. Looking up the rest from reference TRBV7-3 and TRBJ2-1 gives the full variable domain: GAGVSQTPSNKVTEKGKYVELRCDPISGHTALYWYRQSLGQGPEFLIYFQGTGAADDSGLPNDRFFAVRPEGSVSTLKIQRTERGDSAVYLCASSFNGGDSSYNEQFFGPGTRLTVL.

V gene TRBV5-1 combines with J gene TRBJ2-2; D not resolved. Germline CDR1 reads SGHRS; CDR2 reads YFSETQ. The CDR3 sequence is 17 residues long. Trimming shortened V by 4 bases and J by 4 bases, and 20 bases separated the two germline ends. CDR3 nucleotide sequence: TGCGCCAGCAGCCTAACAATCCTAGGAAGTGGCACCGGGGAGCTGTTTTTT. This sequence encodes CASSLTILGSGTGELFF.